The present TCR beta chain was sequenced within a study of early stage breast cancer tumors. The CDR3 is made up of 14 amino acids. The V and J ends lost 2 bases and 9 bases, in that order; junction bases with no gene match: 7. Germline values: CDR1 MNHNS, CDR2 SASEGT. TCRdb's copy holds only in-frame clones and misses some; the assay was immunoSEQ multiplex PCR. Here the sample spans 40,000 to 60,000 clones, around four fifths being singletons. This chain uses TRBV6-1 with TRBJ2-5; 9 nucleotides agree with TRBD2. This sequence was found in a person aged 35-49 years with breast cancer. Sample: blood. The CDR3 is CASSESTSGWPQYF. DNA of the CDR3: TGTGCCAGCAGTGAATCGACTAGCGGCTGGCCCCAGTACTTC.